A single sample is the source of the 12 T cell receptor beta chains below, sequenced in a study of blood T cell repertoires in COVID-19. The protocol was immunoSEQ multiplex PCR, while the TCRdb copy is restricted to in-frame clones and leaves out a portion. The sample contains 20,000 to 25,000 clones, roughly 84% of which appear only once. Specimen: peripheral blood. These TCRs come from a human donor in a cohort sampled during active COVID-19. The donor label of this sample is uncertain.

The chain recombines TRBV7-9 with TRBJ1-2; D might be TRBD1 (6 bases). Germline CDR1 is SEHNR and CDR2 is FQNEAQ (reference sequence). The ends were cut back, 2 bases at V and 4 bases at J, with 14 bases in the middle. CDR3 length: 15 residues. DNA of the CDR3: TGTGCCAGCAGCTTAACCGAGCAGGGGTCCTATGGCTACACCTTC. Its translation: CASSLTEQGSYGYTF.

This clone was picked up one time. The chain uses TRBV5-6 and TRBJ1-5; TRBD1 might be the D (6 bases). The V gene's germline CDR1 is SGHDT and CDR2 YYEEEE. V lost 0 bases to trimming and J lost 7 bases, with 11 bases between them. The CDR3 contains 14 residues. CDR3 DNA sequence: TGTGCCAGCAGCTTGGCTGTGACAGGACAGCCCCAGCATTTT. Translating gives CASSLAVTGQPQHF.

The chain uses TRBV28 and TRBJ1-2; 9 bases are a match to TRBD1. Losses at the gene ends were 4 bases for V and 8 bases for J; bases not matched to a gene: 8. The germline V gene encodes CDR1 MDHEN and CDR2 SYDVKM. The CDR3 loop spans 14 amino acids. The CDR3 region has the DNA TGTGCCAGCAGTTCAGGGACAGGGCCTTTCGGCTACACCTTC. Translated, it gives CASSSGTGPFGYTF.

V usage is TRBV12-3 or TRBV12-4 and J usage is TRBJ1-2; a weak D match, TRBD1 (6 bases). The length of the CDR3 is 13 residues. The V gene lost 5 bases and the J gene lost 6 bases, with 13 bases spanning the gap. The CDR3 spells CASSPIRGNGYTF. The CDR3 DNA follows: TGTGCCAGCAGTCCGATCAGGGGTAATGGCTACACCTTC.

The rearrangement joins TRBV20-1 to TRBJ1-2; 7 bases are a match to TRBD1. The CDR3 extends over 11 amino acids. V was pared by 4 bases and J by 6 bases, with 2 bases of the junction left unmatched. Germline V lookup: CDR1 DFQATT, CDR2 SNEGSKA (reference sequence). The CDR3 sequence is CSATQGNGYTF. The DNA of the CDR3 is TGCAGTGCTACACAGGGGAATGGCTACACCTTC.

This clone was observed a single time. The gene calls are TRBV29-1 and TRBJ2-5, with D possibly being TRBD1 (5 bases). The CDR3 contains 11 residues. Per the germline V gene, CDR1 is SQVTM and CDR2 is ANQGSEA. Trimming removed 4 bases from V and 3 bases from J, with 6 bases in between. The CDR3 spells CSVGREETQYF. The CDR3 DNA reads as TGCAGCGTTGGCAGGGAAGAGACCCAGTACTTC. Based on the CDR3 plus reference TRBV29-1 and TRBJ2-5, the full variable domain is SAVISQKPSRDICQRGTSLTIQCQVDSQVTMMFWYRQQPGQSLTLIATANQGSEATYESGFVIDKFPISRPNLTFSTLTVSNMSPEDSSIYLCSVGREETQYFGPGTRLLVL.

The rearrangement uses TRBV6-1 and TRBJ2-3; no firm D call. This CDR3 has 16 amino acids. The ends were cut back, 0 bases at V and 2 bases at J, with 12 bases in the middle. CDR1 and CDR2 from the germline V gene are MNHNS and SASEGT. The CDR3 DNA reads TGTGCCAGCAGTGAAGCCTTAATTAGTTACACAGATACGCAGTATTTT. Its translation is CASSEALISYTDTQYF.

The chain is built from TRBV7-9 and TRBJ2-1; D is perhaps TRBD2 (5 bases). V gave up 2 bases and J gave up 6 bases, with 17 bases separating them. The CDR3 length is 16 residues. Germline assignment: CDR1 SEHNR and CDR2 FQNEAQ (reference sequence). DNA for the CDR3: TGTGCCAGCAGCTTAAGGCTAAGCCACCGGGGCAATGAGCAGTTCTTC. The encoded protein is CASSLRLSHRGNEQFF.

V usage is TRBV2 and J usage is TRBJ2-7; D is perhaps TRBD2 (6 bases). Germline lookup yields CDR1 SNHLY and CDR2 FYNNEI. Trimming left V 5 bases short and J 1 base short, with 9 bases between. CDR3 size: 13 residues. The CDR3 sequence is CASSLAPSYEQYF. The CDR3 coding sequence is TGTGCCAGCAGTCTAGCGCCTTCCTACGAGCAGTACTTC. Looking up the rest from reference TRBV2 and TRBJ2-7 gives the full variable domain: EPEVTQTPSHQVTQMGQEVILRCVPISNHLYFYWYRQILGQKVEFLVSFYNNEISEKSEIFDDQFSVERPDGSNFTLKIRSTKLEDSAMYFCASSLAPSYEQYFGPGTRLTVT.

The CDR3 nucleotides read TGTGCCTGGAGGGCTAAACAGGGGAACACTGAAGCTTTCTTT. Its protein is CAWRAKQGNTEAFF. This chain joins TRBV30 and TRBJ1-1; D is possibly TRBD1 (6 bases). CDR1 GTSNPN and CDR2 SVGIG come from the germline V gene (reference sequence). Deletions cut 3 bases from V and 1 base from J, with 12 bases between. The CDR3 has 14 amino acids. The complete variable domain, with remaining parts taken from reference TRBV30 and TRBJ1-1, reads SQTIHQWPATLVQPVGSPLSLECTVEGTSNPNLYWYRQAAGRGLQLLFYSVGIGQISSEVPQNLSASRPQDRQFILSSKKLLLSDSGFYLCAWRAKQGNTEAFFGQGTRLTVV.

The chain combines TRBV18 with TRBJ2-5; D possibly corresponds to TRBD2 (5 bases). Trimming cost V 3 bases and J 5 bases, with 16 bases left between them. Germline values: CDR1 KGHSH, CDR2 LQKENI. The CDR3 consists of 15 residues. This CDR3 is CASSPRAARGETQYF. CDR3 coding DNA: TGTGCCAGCTCACCCCGAGCAGCTCGAGGGGAGACCCAGTACTTC. Full variable domain (outside the CDR3, taken from reference TRBV18 and TRBJ2-5): NAGVMQNPRHLVRRRGQEARLRCSPMKGHSHVYWYRQLPEEGLKFMVYLQKENIIDESGMPKERFSAEFPKEGPSILRIQQVVRGDSAAYFCASSPRAARGETQYFGPGTRLLVL.

The rearrangement links TRBV7-8 to TRBJ2-2, with 7 bases matching TRBD1. The germline CDR1 and CDR2 sequences are SGHVS and FQNEAQ. Unmatched junction bases numbered 5, after V lost 6 bases and J lost 1 base. The CDR3 sequence is 15 residues long. CDR3 sequence: CASSFRDRNTGELFF. As DNA, the CDR3 is TGTGCCAGCAGTTTCCGGGACAGGAACACCGGGGAGCTGTTTTTT.